This is a list of T cell receptor beta chains from one sample in a study of T-cell memory formation after mild COVID-19. Each CDR3 protein gets one entry after TCRdb re-called the 5' RACE reads with MiXCR. The table shows fewer than 250,000 distinct CDR3 sequences, with approximately 20% occurring only once. Sequencing was performed on PBMCs or a T cell subset sorted from them (not recorded which). The receptor set was obtained from an adult woman who had mild COVID-19 (a few samples of this study predate the infection). Cell type and time point are not known. Both conserved end residues are part of each CDR3. The D gene is left open where the match is weak. Not all rows give a size; the values are once, few, many and, for expanded clones, a class.

few	15	TRBV12-3/TRBV12-4	TRBD2	TRBJ2-3	CASSLSGRGTDTQYF	TGTGCCAGCAGTTTGAGCGGGAGAGGTACAGATACGCAGTATTTT
many	16	TRBV25-1	TRBD2	TRBJ2-1	CASSESVAGAYNEQFF	TGTGCCAGCAGTGAATCAGTAGCGGGAGCCTACAATGAGCAGTTCTTC
NA	12	TRBV29-1	NA	TRBJ1-1	CSALDVNTEAFF	TGCAGCGCCCTGGACGTTAACACTGAAGCTTTCTTT
few	14	TRBV24-1	NA	TRBJ2-5	CATSEPDRQETQYF	TGTGCCACCAGTGAGCCGGACAGACAAGAGACCCAGTACTTC
NA	14	TRBV5-1	NA	TRBJ2-3	CASSSQGYTDTQYF	TGCGCCAGCAGCTCGCAGGGGTACACAGATACGCAGTATTTT
NA	15	TRBV7-3	NA	TRBJ2-3	CASSPRRGGPDTQYF	TGTGCCAGCAGTCCTCGACGGGGAGGCCCAGATACGCAGTATTTT
many	13	TRBV7-9	NA	TRBJ1-1	CASREGERGEAFF	TGTGCCAGCAGGGAAGGGGAAAGGGGTGAAGCTTTCTTT
NA	14	TRBV5-4	TRBD1	TRBJ1-5	CASSIGQGNQPQHF	TGTGCCAGCAGCATAGGACAGGGAAATCAGCCCCAGCATTTT
few	15	TRBV24-1	TRBD1	TRBJ2-1	CATSPGDRAYNEQFF	TGTGCCACCAGCCCCGGGGACAGGGCCTACAATGAGCAGTTCTTC
NA	15	TRBV7-6	TRBD1	TRBJ1-1	CASSGGTGLGTEAFF	TGTGCCAGCAGCGGGGGGACAGGCCTAGGGACTGAAGCTTTCTTT
few	12	TRBV7-9	NA	TRBJ2-7	CASSLVRPQQYF	TGTGCCAGCAGCTTAGTAAGGCCTCAGCAGTACTTC
NA	17	TRBV6-5	NA	TRBJ2-1	CASSSWRGAPRDNEQFF	TGTGCCAGCAGCTCCTGGAGAGGGGCCCCCAGGGACAATGAGCAGTTCTTC
NA	11	TRBV7-2	NA	TRBJ1-3	CASSNRNTIYF	TGTGCCAGCAGCAACCGAAACACCATATATTTT
NA	13	TRBV6-6	NA	TRBJ2-1	CASSRTGDNEQFF	TGTGCCAGCAGTAGGACGGGGGACAATGAGCAGTTCTTC
few	15	TRBV20-1	TRBD2	TRBJ2-2	CSARRASGGTGELFF	TGCAGTGCTAGGAGGGCTAGCGGGGGCACCGGGGAGCTGTTTTTT
few	13	TRBV18	NA	TRBJ1-2	CASSPSDTRGYTF	TGTGCCAGCTCACCGTCGGACACAAGAGGCTACACCTTC
NA	13	TRBV12-3/TRBV12-4	NA	TRBJ1-1	CASSLKVNTEAFF	TGTGCCAGCAGTTTAAAGGTCAACACTGAAGCTTTCTTT
NA	13	TRBV7-9	TRBD2	TRBJ2-7	CATPNVAGQGQYF	TGTGCCACCCCAAATGTAGCGGGGCAGGGGCAGTACTTC
few	16	TRBV7-6	NA	TRBJ1-4	CASSLVGSSANEKLFF	TGTGCCAGCAGCTTAGTGGGTAGCTCGGCTAATGAAAAACTGTTTTTT
NA	16	TRBV20-1	TRBD2	TRBJ2-5	CSARDTLAGGQETQYF	TGCAGTGCTAGAGATACACTAGCGGGAGGTCAAGAGACCCAGTACTTC
NA	12	TRBV5-8	NA	TRBJ1-4	CASSLGVEKLFF	TGTGCCAGCAGCTTGGGGGTTGAAAAACTGTTTTTT
few	14	TRBV27	TRBD1	TRBJ2-7	CASSFDRGGNEQYF	TGTGCCAGCAGTTTCGACAGGGGCGGCAACGAGCAGTACTTC
NA	16	TRBV24-1	NA	TRBJ2-1	CATRSNTGVGADEQFF	TGTGCCACCAGATCCAACACCGGGGTCGGGGCGGATGAGCAGTTCTTC
NA	12	TRBV29-1	NA	TRBJ2-5	CSVDAGGETQYF	TGCAGCGTTGATGCGGGTGGGGAGACCCAGTACTTC
NA	16	TRBV5-1	NA	TRBJ2-2	CASSLVRRRNTGELFF	TGCGCCAGCAGCTTGGTGAGGAGGAGGAACACCGGGGAGCTGTTTTTT
few	13	TRBV2	NA	TRBJ1-2	CAKQEAWEGGYTF	TGTGCCAAGCAGGAGGCGTGGGAAGGTGGCTACACCTTC
few	16	TRBV3-1	TRBD1	TRBJ1-1	CASSPQGQGTNTEAFF	TGTGCCAGCAGCCCCCAAGGACAGGGGACGAACACTGAAGCTTTCTTT
few	16	TRBV4-1	TRBD1	TRBJ1-5	CASSQPGQGMGQPQHF	TGCGCCAGCAGCCAGCCGGGACAGGGAATGGGTCAGCCCCAGCATTTT
many	17	TRBV7-9	TRBD2	TRBJ2-3	CASSFYREGRGTDTQYF	TGTGCCAGCAGCTTTTATCGGGAGGGCCGGGGCACAGATACGCAGTATTTT
NA	14	TRBV4-2	TRBD1	TRBJ1-1	CASSPGDSYTEAFF	TGTGCCAGCAGCCCCGGGGACAGCTACACTGAAGCTTTCTTT
NA	18	TRBV24-1	TRBD2	TRBJ2-3	CATSDLAGTSGSRDTQYF	TGTGCCACCAGTGATCTTGCCGGGACTAGCGGCTCACGGGATACGCAGTATTTT
NA	13	TRBV6-6	TRBD1	TRBJ2-7	CASSVGTAYEQYF	TGTGCCAGCAGTGTCGGGACAGCCTACGAGCAGTACTTC
few	13	TRBV12-3/TRBV12-4	NA	TRBJ1-2	CASSGDTYYGYTF	TGTGCCAGCAGTGGGGACACCTACTATGGCTACACCTTC
few	16	TRBV5-1	TRBD2	TRBJ2-3	CASSLEGLAGGNTQYF	TGCGCCAGCAGCTTGGAGGGACTAGCGGGAGGAAATACGCAGTATTTT
few	14	TRBV7-2	TRBD1	TRBJ2-7	CASSLADRGYEQYF	TGTGCCAGCAGCTTAGCGGACAGGGGCTACGAGCAGTACTTC
few	15	TRBV7-8	NA	TRBJ2-5	CASSFRDLGGETQYF	TGTGCCAGCAGCTTCCGGGACCTAGGTGGCGAGACCCAGTACTTC
few	12	TRBV3-1	NA	TRBJ2-2	CASSHGTGELFF	TGTGCCAGCAGCCACGGAACCGGGGAGCTGTTTTTT
few	13	TRBV30	NA	TRBJ1-2	CAWTSGQGYGYTF	TGTGCCTGGACCTCCGGGCAGGGCTATGGCTACACCTTC
few	16	TRBV3-1	NA	TRBJ1-5	CASSQGLIGVGQPQHF	TGTGCCAGCAGCCAAGGTCTGATTGGGGTTGGACAGCCCCAGCATTTT
NA	13	TRBV20-1	TRBD1	TRBJ2-5	CSGPPGQVETQYF	TGCAGTGGTCCTCCGGGACAGGTGGAGACCCAGTACTTC
NA	15	TRBV7-9	TRBD1	TRBJ2-3	CASSLQGESTDTQYF	TGTGCCAGCAGCTTGCAGGGGGAAAGCACAGATACGCAGTATTTT
NA	14	TRBV4-2	NA	TRBJ2-5	CASSLTGPEETQYF	TGTGCCAGCAGCCTGACCGGGCCCGAAGAGACCCAGTACTTC
NA	17	TRBV7-3	TRBD1	TRBJ2-2	CASSSRSSTGGTGELFF	TGTGCCAGCAGCTCGCGGTCCTCCACAGGGGGGACCGGGGAGCTGTTTTTT
few	14	TRBV6-5	NA	TRBJ2-2	CASSRTADTGELFF	TGTGCCAGCAGCCGGACAGCTGACACCGGGGAGCTGTTTTTT
NA	15	TRBV5-1	NA	TRBJ1-3	CASSFGGTPGDTIYF	TGCGCCAGCAGTTTCGGGGGTACCCCGGGGGACACCATATATTTT
many	15	TRBV6-5	NA	TRBJ2-7	CASTKDSARGREQYF	TGTGCCAGCACCAAAGACAGTGCCCGAGGGAGGGAGCAGTACTTC
NA	13	TRBV28	NA	TRBJ2-2	CASSRVSTGELFF	TGTGCCAGCAGTCGGGTCAGCACCGGGGAGCTGTTTTTT
NA	14	TRBV7-3	NA	TRBJ2-6	CASGEGSGANVLTF	TGTGCCAGCGGAGAGGGATCTGGGGCCAACGTCCTGACTTTC
NA	13	TRBV30	NA	TRBJ1-1	CAWTGHGVAEAFF	TGTGCCTGGACGGGCCACGGGGTCGCTGAAGCTTTCTTT
few	16	TRBV23-1	NA	TRBJ2-5	CASGTEGVRGEETQYF	TGCGCCAGCGGAACGGAAGGGGTTCGTGGGGAAGAGACCCAGTACTTC